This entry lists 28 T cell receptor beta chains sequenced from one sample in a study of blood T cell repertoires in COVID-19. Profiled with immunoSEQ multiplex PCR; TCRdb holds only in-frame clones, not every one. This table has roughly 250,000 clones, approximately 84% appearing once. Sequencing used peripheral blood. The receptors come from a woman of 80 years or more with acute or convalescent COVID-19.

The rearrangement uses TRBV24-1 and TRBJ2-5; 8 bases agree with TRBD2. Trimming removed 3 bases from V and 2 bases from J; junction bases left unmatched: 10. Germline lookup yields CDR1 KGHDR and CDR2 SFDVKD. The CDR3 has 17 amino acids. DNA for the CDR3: TGTGCCACCAGTGATCGCCTGGCTAGCGGGCAGCAAGAGACCCAGTACTTC. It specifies CATSDRLASGQQETQYF.

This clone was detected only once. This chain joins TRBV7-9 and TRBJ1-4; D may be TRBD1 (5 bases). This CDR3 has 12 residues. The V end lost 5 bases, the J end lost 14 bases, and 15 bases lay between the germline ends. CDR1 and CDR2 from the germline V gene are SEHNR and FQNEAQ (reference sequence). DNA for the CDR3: TGTGCCAGCAGCCCGGACGTCGCAGGGCTGTTTTTT. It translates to CASSPDVAGLFF.

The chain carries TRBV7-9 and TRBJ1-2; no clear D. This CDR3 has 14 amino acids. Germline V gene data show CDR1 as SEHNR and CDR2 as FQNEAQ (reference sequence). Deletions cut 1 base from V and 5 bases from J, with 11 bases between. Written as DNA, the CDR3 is TGTGCCAGCAGCTTAGAGGCCGGAGGGTATGGCTACACCTTC. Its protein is CASSLEAGGYGYTF.

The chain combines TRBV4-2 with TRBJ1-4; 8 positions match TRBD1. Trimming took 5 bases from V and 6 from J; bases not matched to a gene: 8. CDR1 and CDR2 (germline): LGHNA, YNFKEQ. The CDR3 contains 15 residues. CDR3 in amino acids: CASSSRTGQYEKLFF. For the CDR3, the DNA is TGTGCCAGCAGCTCACGGACAGGGCAATATGAAAAACTGTTTTTT.

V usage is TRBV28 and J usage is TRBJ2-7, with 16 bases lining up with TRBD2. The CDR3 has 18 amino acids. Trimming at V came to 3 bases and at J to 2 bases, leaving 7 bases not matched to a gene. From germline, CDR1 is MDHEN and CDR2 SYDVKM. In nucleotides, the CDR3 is TGTGCCAGCAGTTTTGTTTTGGGACTAGCGGGAGGGACCTACGAGCAGTACTTC. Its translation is CASSFVLGLAGGTYEQYF. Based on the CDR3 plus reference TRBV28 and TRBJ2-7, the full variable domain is DVKVTQSSRYLVKRTGEKVFLECVQDMDHENMFWYRQDPGLGLRLIYFSYDVKMKEKGDIPEGYSVSREKKERFSLILESASTNQTSMYLCASSFVLGLAGGTYEQYFGPGTRLTVT.

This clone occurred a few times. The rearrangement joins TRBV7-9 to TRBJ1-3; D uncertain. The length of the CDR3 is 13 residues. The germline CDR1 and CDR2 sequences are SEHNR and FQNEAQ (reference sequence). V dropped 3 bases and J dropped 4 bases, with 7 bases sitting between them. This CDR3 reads CASSFVEGNTIYF. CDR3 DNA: TGTGCCAGCAGCTTCGTCGAGGGAAACACCATATATTTT.

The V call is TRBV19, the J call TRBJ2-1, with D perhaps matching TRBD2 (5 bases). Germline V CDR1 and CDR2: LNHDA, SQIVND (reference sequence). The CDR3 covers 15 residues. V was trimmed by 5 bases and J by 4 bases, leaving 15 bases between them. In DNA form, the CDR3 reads TGTGCCAGTAGTCTCTTGTCGGGAAGGTACAATGAGCAGTTCTTC. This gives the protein CASSLLSGRYNEQFF.

The CDR3, as DNA: TGTGCCAGCAGGGGGACTAGCGGGGGATACGAGCAGTACTTC. Translated, it gives CASRGTSGGYEQYF. The chain is built from TRBV2 and TRBJ2-7, with 14 bases that match TRBD2. The CDR3 covers 14 residues. The V segment lost 6 bases and the J segment 4 bases; nucleotides outside the gene matches: 2. Germline CDR1 and CDR2: SNHLY and FYNNEI.

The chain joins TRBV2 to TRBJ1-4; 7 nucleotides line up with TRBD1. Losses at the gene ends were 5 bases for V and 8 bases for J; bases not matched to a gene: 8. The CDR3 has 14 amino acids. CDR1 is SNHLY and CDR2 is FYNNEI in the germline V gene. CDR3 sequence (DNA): TGTGCCAGCAGTCGTCAGGGGGTTATCGAAAAACTGTTTTTT. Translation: CASSRQGVIEKLFF.

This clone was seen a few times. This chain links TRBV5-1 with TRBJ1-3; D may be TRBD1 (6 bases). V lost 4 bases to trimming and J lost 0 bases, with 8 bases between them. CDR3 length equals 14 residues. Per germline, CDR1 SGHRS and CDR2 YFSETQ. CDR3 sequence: CASSPQGSGNTIYF. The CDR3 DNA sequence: TGCGCCAGCAGCCCACAGGGCTCTGGAAACACCATATATTTT.

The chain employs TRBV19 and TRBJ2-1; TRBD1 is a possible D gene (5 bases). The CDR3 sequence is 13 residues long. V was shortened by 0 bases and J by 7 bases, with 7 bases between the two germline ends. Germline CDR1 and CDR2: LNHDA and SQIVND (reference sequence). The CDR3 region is CASSIDQGNEQFF. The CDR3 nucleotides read TGTGCCAGTAGTATAGATCAGGGTAATGAGCAGTTCTTC.

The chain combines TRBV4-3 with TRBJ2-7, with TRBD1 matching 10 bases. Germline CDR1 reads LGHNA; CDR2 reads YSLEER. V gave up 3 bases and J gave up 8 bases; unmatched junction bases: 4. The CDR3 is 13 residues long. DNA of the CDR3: TGCGCCAGCAGCCACGGACAGGGGGGCCAGCAGTACTTC. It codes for CASSHGQGGQQYF.

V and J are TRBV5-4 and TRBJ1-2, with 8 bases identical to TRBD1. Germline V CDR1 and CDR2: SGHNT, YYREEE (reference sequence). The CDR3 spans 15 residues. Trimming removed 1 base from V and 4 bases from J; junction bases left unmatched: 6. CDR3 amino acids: CASSLPGQVLYGYTF. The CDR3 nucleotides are TGTGCCAGCAGCTTGCCGGGACAGGTTCTCTATGGCTACACCTTC. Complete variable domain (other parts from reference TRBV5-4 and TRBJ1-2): ETGVTQSPTHLIKTRGQQVTLRCSSQSGHNTVSWYQQALGQGPQFIFQYYREEENGRGNFPPRFSGLQFPNYSSELNVNALELDDSALYLCASSLPGQVLYGYTFGSGTRLTVV.

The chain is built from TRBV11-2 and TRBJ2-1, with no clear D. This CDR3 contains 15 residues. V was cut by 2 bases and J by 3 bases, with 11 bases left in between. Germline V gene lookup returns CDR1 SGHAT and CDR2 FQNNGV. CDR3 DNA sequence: TGTGCCAGCAGCTTAAGCACCCATTACTACAATGAGCAGTTCTTC. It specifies CASSLSTHYYNEQFF.

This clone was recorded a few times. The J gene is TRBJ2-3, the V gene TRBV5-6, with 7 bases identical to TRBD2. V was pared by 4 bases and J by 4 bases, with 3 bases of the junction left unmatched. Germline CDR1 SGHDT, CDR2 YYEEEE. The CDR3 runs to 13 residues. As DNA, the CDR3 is TGTGCCAGCAGCCGGGGGGTCGCAGATACGCAGTATTTT. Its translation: CASSRGVADTQYF.

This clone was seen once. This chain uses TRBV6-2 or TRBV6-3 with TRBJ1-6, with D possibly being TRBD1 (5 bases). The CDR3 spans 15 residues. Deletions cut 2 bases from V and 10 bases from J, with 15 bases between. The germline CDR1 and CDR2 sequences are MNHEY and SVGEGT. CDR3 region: CASSYGGPGGSPLHF. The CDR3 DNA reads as TGTGCCAGCAGTTACGGAGGTCCCGGGGGGTCACCCCTCCACTTT.

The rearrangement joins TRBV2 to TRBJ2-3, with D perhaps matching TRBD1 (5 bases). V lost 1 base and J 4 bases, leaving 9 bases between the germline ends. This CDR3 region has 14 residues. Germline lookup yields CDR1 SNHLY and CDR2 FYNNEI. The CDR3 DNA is TGTGCCAGCAGTGAAGACCAGGGTGCAGATACGCAGTATTTT. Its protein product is CASSEDQGADTQYF.

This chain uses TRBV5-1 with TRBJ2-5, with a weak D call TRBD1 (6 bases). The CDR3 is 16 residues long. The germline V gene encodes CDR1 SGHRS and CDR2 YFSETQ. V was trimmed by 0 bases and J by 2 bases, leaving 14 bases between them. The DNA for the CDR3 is TGCGCCAGCAGCTTGGGTCCTCAGGGGACACAAGAGACCCAGTACTTC. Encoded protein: CASSLGPQGTQETQYF.

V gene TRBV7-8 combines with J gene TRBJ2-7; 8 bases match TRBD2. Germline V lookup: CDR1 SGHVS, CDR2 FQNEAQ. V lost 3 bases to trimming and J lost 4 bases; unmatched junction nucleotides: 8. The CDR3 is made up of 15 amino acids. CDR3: CASSLDRLASYEQYF. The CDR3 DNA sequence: TGTGCCAGCAGCTTGGACCGACTAGCGAGTTACGAGCAGTACTTC.

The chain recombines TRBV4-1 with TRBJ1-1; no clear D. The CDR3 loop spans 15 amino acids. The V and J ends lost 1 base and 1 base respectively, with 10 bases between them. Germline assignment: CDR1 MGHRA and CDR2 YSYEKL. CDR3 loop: CASSQGVEANTEAFF. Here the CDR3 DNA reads TGCGCCAGCAGCCAAGGGGTAGAGGCGAACACTGAAGCTTTCTTT.

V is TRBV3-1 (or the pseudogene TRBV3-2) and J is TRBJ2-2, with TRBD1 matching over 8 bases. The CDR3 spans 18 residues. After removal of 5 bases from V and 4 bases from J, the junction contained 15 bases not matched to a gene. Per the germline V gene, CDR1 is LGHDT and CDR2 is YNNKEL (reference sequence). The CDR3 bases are TGTGCCAGCAGCACCCCGACAGGGGCCCTTCTTACCACCGGGGAGCTGTTTTTT. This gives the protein CASSTPTGALLTTGELFF.

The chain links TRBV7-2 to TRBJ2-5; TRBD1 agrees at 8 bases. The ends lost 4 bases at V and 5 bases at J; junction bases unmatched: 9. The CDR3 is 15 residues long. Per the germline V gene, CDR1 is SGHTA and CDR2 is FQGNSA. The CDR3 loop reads CASSSNRGAVETQYF. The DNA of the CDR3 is TGTGCCAGCAGCTCTAACAGGGGGGCTGTGGAGACCCAGTACTTC.

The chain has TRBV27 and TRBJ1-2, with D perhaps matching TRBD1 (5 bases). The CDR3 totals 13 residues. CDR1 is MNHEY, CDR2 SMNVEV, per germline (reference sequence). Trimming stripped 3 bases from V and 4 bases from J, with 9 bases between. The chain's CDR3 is CASSLQGSYGYTF. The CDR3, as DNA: TGTGCCAGCAGTTTGCAGGGATCCTATGGCTACACCTTC.

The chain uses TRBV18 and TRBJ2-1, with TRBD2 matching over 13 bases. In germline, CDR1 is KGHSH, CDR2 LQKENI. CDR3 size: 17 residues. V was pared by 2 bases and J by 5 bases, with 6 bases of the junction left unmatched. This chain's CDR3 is CASSPWTSGGTNNEQFF. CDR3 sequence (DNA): TGTGCCAGCTCACCATGGACTAGCGGGGGCACCAACAATGAGCAGTTCTTC.

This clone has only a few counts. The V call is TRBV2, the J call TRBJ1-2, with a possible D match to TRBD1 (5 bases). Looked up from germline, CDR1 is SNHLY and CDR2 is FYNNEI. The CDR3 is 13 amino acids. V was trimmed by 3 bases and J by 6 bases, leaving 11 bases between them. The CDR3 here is CASSDPGRNGYTF. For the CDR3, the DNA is TGTGCCAGCAGTGACCCAGGGCGGAATGGCTACACCTTC.

In DNA, the CDR3 is TGTGCCAGCGAGGGTGGCGCTGGGGCCAACGTCCTGACTTTC. It is translated as CASEGGAGANVLTF. The chain recombines TRBV7-3 with TRBJ2-6; maybe TRBD2 (5 bases). This CDR3 region has 14 residues. V lost 8 bases to trimming and J lost 2 bases, with 10 bases between them. Germline-derived CDR1 and CDR2 are SGHTA and FQGTGA.

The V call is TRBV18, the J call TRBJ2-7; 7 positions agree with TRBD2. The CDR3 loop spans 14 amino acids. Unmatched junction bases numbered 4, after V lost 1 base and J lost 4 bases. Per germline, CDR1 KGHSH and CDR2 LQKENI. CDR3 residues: CASSPQGREYEQYF. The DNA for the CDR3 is TGTGCCAGCTCACCACAGGGGAGGGAATACGAGCAGTACTTC.

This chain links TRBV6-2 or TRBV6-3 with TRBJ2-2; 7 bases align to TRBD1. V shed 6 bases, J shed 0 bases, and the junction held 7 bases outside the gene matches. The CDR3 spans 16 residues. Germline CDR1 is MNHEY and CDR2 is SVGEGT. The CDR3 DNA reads TGTGCCAGCAGCTCGGGACAGTATACGAACACCGGGGAGCTGTTTTTT. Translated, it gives CASSSGQYTNTGELFF.